The 28 T cell receptor beta chains below were found in one sample sequenced in a study of CD8 T cells in ankylosing spondylitis. Each CDR3 protein gets one entry after TCRdb re-called the 5' RACE reads with MiXCR. Among 25,000 to 35,000 distinct CDR3 sequences listed, roughly 33% were seen once. The sequenced sample consisted of synovial fluid, either unsorted or a sorted T cell fraction (not recorded which). These receptors all come from a male donor with ankylosing spondylitis.

This clonotype was counted ten times or more. The chain has TRBV27 and TRBJ2-5; D unclear. This CDR3 comprises 16 residues. Germline CDR1 MNHEY, CDR2 SMNVEV (reference sequence). Trimming took 3 bases from V and 1 from J, leaving 15 bases between them. In DNA, the CDR3 is TGTGCCAGCAGTTTGAATTACGGACCCTTCCAAGAGACCCAGTACTTC. Residues: CASSLNYGPFQETQYF.

This clonotype appeared many times. The chain carries TRBV10-1 and TRBJ2-2; 9 nucleotides align to TRBD1. V lost 3 bases, J lost 5 bases, and 7 bases stayed unmatched. The CDR3 extends over 16 amino acids. CDR1 is WNHNN and CDR2 is SYGVQD in the germline V gene (reference sequence). The CDR3 region is CASSEIPGQGTGELFF. The CDR3 bases are TGCGCCAGCAGTGAAATTCCGGGACAGGGAACCGGGGAGCTGTTTTTT.

This clonotype was counted ten times or more. The rearrangement uses TRBV5-5 and TRBJ1-1, with TRBD1 identical over 9 bases. Germline values: CDR1 SGHKS, CDR2 YYEKEE (reference sequence). V lost 3 bases, J lost 3 bases, and 3 bases stayed unmatched. This CDR3 has 14 amino acids. CDR3 coding DNA: TGTGCCAGCAGCTGGACAGGGGCCCACACTGAAGCTTTCTTT. Translating it yields CASSWTGAHTEAFF.

The chain employs TRBV27 and TRBJ1-1; a weak D match, TRBD1 (6 bases). Deletions cut 4 bases from V and 0 bases from J, with 12 bases between. From germline, CDR1 is MNHEY and CDR2 SMNVEV (reference sequence). The CDR3 is 15 residues long. In DNA form, the CDR3 reads TGTGCCAGCAGTTCCTCGACAGGCTTGAACACTGAAGCTTTCTTT. It translates to CASSSSTGLNTEAFF.

This rearrangement joins TRBV15 to TRBJ2-2, with 8 bases fitting TRBD1. V dropped 7 bases and J dropped 4; count of bases not matched to a gene: 8. This CDR3 region has 15 residues. Per the germline V gene, CDR1 is LNHNV and CDR2 is YYDKDF (reference sequence). This chain's CDR3 is CATKRRTGGTGELFF. The CDR3 DNA follows: TGTGCCACCAAAAGGAGAACAGGGGGCACCGGGGAGCTGTTTTTT.

In this sample, this clonotype turned up once. J is TRBJ2-7 and V is TRBV15, with 15 bases identical to TRBD2. Germline V gene data show CDR1 as LNHNV and CDR2 as YYDKDF (reference sequence). CDR3 length: 20 amino acids. With V trimmed by 8 bases and J by 1 base, 18 bases remained unmatched. CDR3 bases: TGTGCCACCGCCAGGGGGGCAGTAGGACTAGCGGGAGGGCCGTCCTACGAGCAGTACGTC. This translates into CATARGAVGLAGGPSYEQYV.

The sample holds a few counts of this clonotype. The V call is TRBV7-2, the J call TRBJ2-1; D assignment may be TRBD1 or TRBD2 (5 bases each). CDR1 and CDR2 (germline): SGHTA, FQGNSA. V was shortened by 1 base and J by 6 bases, with 10 bases between the two germline ends. The CDR3 is made up of 14 amino acids. CDR3 DNA: TGTGCCAGCAGCTTAGGTGGTGGGGGCAATGAGCAGTTCTTC. Protein sequence: CASSLGGGGNEQFF.

The chain combines TRBV11-2 with TRBJ2-7; D gene unclear. The length of the CDR3 is 12 residues. The V end was cut by 0 bases, the J end by 4 bases, with 4 bases between. The germline CDR1 and CDR2 sequences are SGHAT and FQNNGV. Here the CDR3 DNA reads TGTGCCAGCAGCTTAGAGAGTTACGAGCAGTACTTC. It yields the protein CASSLESYEQYF. The entire variable domain, with the rest obtained from reference TRBV11-2 and TRBJ2-7, is as follows: EAGVAQSPRYKIIEKRQSVAFWCNPISGHATLYWYQQILGQGPKLLIQFQNNGVVDDSQLPKDRFSAERLKGVDSTLKIQPAKLEDSAVYLCASSLESYEQYFGPGTRLTVT.

This clonotype was seen more than once but under ten times. This chain joins TRBV24-1 and TRBJ2-2; D may correspond to TRBD1 or TRBD2 (5 bases each). V was shortened by 4 bases and J by 1 base, with 12 bases between the two germline ends. The length of the CDR3 is 16 residues. Germline assignment: CDR1 KGHDR and CDR2 SFDVKD. CDR3 region: CATSDLRGVNTGELFF. The CDR3 DNA is TGTGCCACCAGTGACCTGAGAGGGGTGAACACCGGGGAGCTGTTTTTT.

This clonotype appeared a single time. The chain has TRBV11-2 and TRBJ1-5; maybe TRBD1 (6 bases). The germline V and J ends were trimmed by 5 bases and 5 bases, with 13 bases remaining between them. CDR3 size: 14 residues. Looked up from germline, CDR1 is SGHAT and CDR2 is FQNNGV. CDR3 DNA sequence: TGTGCCAGCAGCCTAGGGGGGGACTATCAGCCCCAGCATTTT. Its protein product is CASSLGGDYQPQHF.

The genes are TRBV6-1 and TRBJ2-7; no clear D. V lost 3 bases and J 1 base, leaving 10 bases between the germline ends. The CDR3 covers 14 residues. Germline V lookup: CDR1 MNHNS, CDR2 SASEGT. CDR3 sequence (DNA): TGTGCCAGCAGTGACAGTATCGGGTCCTACGAGCAGTACGTC. This gives the protein CASSDSIGSYEQYV.

V usage is TRBV6-1 and J usage is TRBJ2-7; the match to TRBD2 covers 13 bases. CDR3 length: 16 amino acids. After removal of 0 bases from V and 7 bases from J, the junction contained 6 bases not matched to a gene. CDR1 and CDR2 (germline): MNHNS, SASEGT. The CDR3 region has the DNA TGTGCCAGCAGTGAAGCGGGGGGACTAGCGGGACGTGAGCAGTACTTC. Translated, it gives CASSEAGGLAGREQYF.

The chain carries TRBV5-1 and TRBJ2-7; possible D gene TRBD2, 6 bases. CDR1 and CDR2 (germline): SGHRS, YFSETQ. Trimming removed 2 bases from V and 5 bases from J, with 17 bases in between. The CDR3 extends over 15 amino acids. The CDR3 sequence is CASSFSPGEVNEQYV. DNA for the CDR3: TGCGCCAGCAGCTTTTCTCCGGGAGAAGTGAACGAGCAGTACGTC.

The rearrangement links TRBV7-9 to TRBJ2-1; 11 nucleotides align to TRBD2. Germline lookup yields CDR1 SEHNR and CDR2 FQNEAQ (reference sequence). The junction had 10 bases not matched to a gene; V was cut back by 5 bases and J by 1 base. The CDR3 sequence is 18 residues long. CDR3 protein: CASSLEDWTSGSYNEQFF. Written as DNA, the CDR3 is TGTGCCAGCAGCCTCGAAGACTGGACTAGCGGGTCCTACAATGAGCAGTTCTTC.

The chain uses TRBV6-1 and TRBJ2-1; 14 bases are a match to TRBD2. Germline V gene lookup returns CDR1 MNHNS and CDR2 SASEGT. With 6 bases clipped from V and 0 bases from J, the junction kept 4 bases outside the gene matches. The CDR3 runs 17 residues. The CDR3 spells CASSHGTSGSSYNEQFF. As DNA, the CDR3 is TGTGCCAGCAGCCACGGGACTAGCGGGAGCTCCTACAATGAGCAGTTCTTC.

This clonotype was detected a few times. The V and J genes are TRBV12-3 or TRBV12-4 and TRBJ1-1; 7 bases are a match to TRBD1. This CDR3 region has 15 residues. Trimming took 0 bases from V and 5 from J; bases not matched to a gene: 6. CDR3 coding DNA: TGTGCCAGCAGTTTAGCAGGGGGCGTTGTGACTGAAGCTTTCTTT. It yields the protein CASSLAGGVVTEAFF.

As to this clonotype: A read error is possible here, since a much larger clone lies one base away. This sequence joins TRBV18 and TRBJ2-7, with D possibly matching TRBD1 (5 bases). The germline gives CDR1 KGHSH, CDR2 LQKENI. The CDR3 is 15 amino acids. The CDR3 DNA sequence: TGTGCCAGCTCACCACAAGGACAAAGCTCCTACGAGCAGCACTTC. Protein sequence: CASSPQGQSSYEQHF.

J is TRBJ2-3 and V is TRBV6-1; 12 bases are shared with TRBD2. Germline V CDR1 and CDR2: MNHNS, SASEGT. There are 15 residues in the CDR3. V trimming: 6 bases; J trimming: 3 bases; junction bases outside the gene matches: 4. Here the CDR3 reads CASSLLAGGTDTQYF. For the CDR3, the DNA is TGTGCCAGCAGCCTACTAGCGGGAGGTACAGATACGCAGTATTTT.

The V and J genes are TRBV7-9 and TRBJ2-1, with a possible D match to TRBD1 (5 bases). This CDR3 comprises 16 residues. V lost 8 bases and J 4 bases, leaving 21 bases between the germline ends. Germline V lookup: CDR1 SEHNR, CDR2 FQNEAQ (reference sequence). The CDR3 DNA sequence: TGTGCCAGCCGATTTTCAGGGTTAGGAGAATACAATGAGCAGTTCTTC. It encodes CASRFSGLGEYNEQFF.

In its sample, this clonotype was seen a few times. The CDR3 region is CASSLSLLINYGYTF. The CDR3 DNA sequence: TGTGCCAGCAGCTTATCGTTATTGATTAACTATGGCTACACCTTC. The chain couples TRBV5-6 to TRBJ1-2, with D unclear. This CDR3 is 15 amino acids long. Per germline, CDR1 SGHDT and CDR2 YYEEEE. Trimming took 2 bases from V and 1 from J, leaving 12 bases between them.

The V call is TRBV5-5, the J call TRBJ2-7; maybe TRBD1 (6 bases). CDR1 and CDR2 (germline): SGHKS, YYEKEE (reference sequence). Trimming removed 4 bases from V and 6 bases from J, with 14 bases in between. This CDR3 comprises 13 residues. The CDR3 DNA reads as TGTGCCAGCAGCCCAGGGGCATTGAGCGAGCAGTACTTC. Its protein is CASSPGALSEQYF.

The sample holds many counts of this clonotype. V and J are TRBV24-1 and TRBJ2-5; 9 positions match TRBD1. Trimming at V came to 5 bases and at J to 2 bases, leaving 5 bases not matched to a gene. CDR1 is KGHDR, CDR2 SFDVKD, per germline. This CDR3 spans 15 amino acids. For the CDR3, the DNA is TGTGCCACCAGTGTCCATGGACAGGGGCAAGAGACCCAGTACTTC. This translates into CATSVHGQGQETQYF.

The chain is built from TRBV2 and TRBJ1-3; D unresolved. The V and J ends lost 6 bases and 0 bases respectively, with 6 bases between them. The CDR3 is 13 residues long. The germline CDR1 and CDR2 sequences are SNHLY and FYNNEI. The CDR3, as DNA: TGTGCCAGCAGGCTTTACTCTGGAAACACCATATATTTT. This codes for CASRLYSGNTIYF.

There are many counts of this clonotype. The chain has TRBV14 and TRBJ1-1; the D is unclear. The CDR3 consists of 14 residues. V gave up 2 bases and J gave up 6 bases, with 13 bases separating them. Germline V CDR1 and CDR2: SGHDN, FVKESK. The CDR3 DNA reads as TGTGCCAGCAGCCAAAGAGAGGCCAGGTCTGAAGCTTTCTTT. Translation gives CASSQREARSEAFF.

This clonotype was detected ten times or more. This chain links TRBV28 with TRBJ1-5; 8 bases map to TRBD1. Germline lookup yields CDR1 MDHEN and CDR2 SYDVKM. The CDR3 covers 18 residues. The ends lost 4 bases at V and 2 bases at J; junction bases unmatched: 13. The CDR3 bases are TGTGCCAGCAGTTCCCCGGGACAGGAGTTGTATGGCAATCAGCCCCAGCATTTT. As protein: CASSSPGQELYGNQPQHF.

The chain joins TRBV11-2 to TRBJ1-4; D may be TRBD1 (5 bases). Germline values: CDR1 SGHAT, CDR2 FQNNGV. The germline V and J ends were trimmed by 3 bases and 7 bases, with 18 bases remaining between them. The CDR3 has 16 amino acids. CDR3 coding DNA: TGTGCCAGCAGCTTGGACCGGGACCTCGGGAGTGAAAAACTGTTTTTT. This translates into CASSLDRDLGSEKLFF.

This clonotype was seen more than once but under ten times. In DNA form, the CDR3 reads TGTGCCAGCAAAAGGGACAGGGGGCCCTACGAGCAGTACTTC. This sequence encodes CASKRDRGPYEQYF. The V and J genes are TRBV7-9 and TRBJ2-7; 12 bases line up with TRBD1. Germline loops: CDR1 SEHNR, CDR2 FQNEAQ (reference sequence). The CDR3 runs 14 residues. V lost 7 bases and J lost 2; bases outside the gene matches: 3.

V usage is TRBV11-2 and J usage is TRBJ2-1; TRBD2 agrees at 11 bases. The CDR3 spans 16 residues. J gave up 9 bases and V 5 bases, and 12 bases lay outside the gene matches. Germline CDR1 is SGHAT and CDR2 is FQNNGV. The CDR3 region has the DNA TGTGCCAGCAGCCATTTTAGCGGGGGGGACAATGGTGAGCAGTTCTTC. Its translation: CASSHFSGGDNGEQFF.